This passage covers 23 T cell receptor beta chains from one sample sequenced in a study of response to subunit inactivated influenza vaccine. MiXCR was run by TCRdb on the RT-PCR reads, yielding one entry per CDR3 protein. In the table there are approximately 700,000 distinct CDR3 sequences, around 14% of which are singletons. The sample was PBMCs from blood, taken 12 days after vaccination. These receptors were collected from a man aged 45-60 years who received an inactivated influenza vaccine.

This clonotype was seen a handful of times. The chain joins TRBV30 to TRBJ2-1; D is perhaps TRBD1 or TRBD2 (5 bases each). This CDR3 has 16 residues. Germline CDR1 GTSNPN, CDR2 SVGIG (reference sequence). Trimming pared 8 bases from V and 5 bases from J, leaving 25 bases between. CDR3 loop: CARARGGQVRDNEQFF. In nucleotides, the CDR3 is TGTGCCCGTGCCCGGGGCGGCCAGGTCCGCGACAATGAGCAGTTCTTC.

This clonotype was counted between two and nine times. The chain couples TRBV5-1 to TRBJ2-1; D is unresolved. CDR3 length: 13 residues. CDR1 and CDR2 from the germline V gene are SGHRS and YFSETQ. The germline V and J ends were trimmed by 9 bases and 4 bases, with 14 bases remaining between them. The CDR3 sequence is CATGGVFYNEQFF. CDR3 DNA: TGCGCCACCGGTGGCGTATTTTACAATGAGCAGTTCTTC.

In its sample, this clonotype was seen many times. The J gene is TRBJ1-2, the V gene TRBV28; D uncertain. V dropped 7 bases and J dropped 2 bases, with 11 bases sitting between them. The germline V gene has CDR1 MDHEN and CDR2 SYDVKM. CDR3 length equals 13 residues. The CDR3 DNA follows: TGTGCCAGCAAAGATCCGATGAACTATGGCTACACCTTC. Translating gives CASKDPMNYGYTF.

This clonotype was seen only a few times. J is TRBJ2-6 and V is TRBV28; 8 positions agree with TRBD1. Germline V gives CDR1 MDHEN, CDR2 SYDVKM. The CDR3 totals 17 residues. Trimming removed 5 bases from V and 0 bases from J; junction bases left unmatched: 6. CDR3 bases: TGTGCCAGCAGTCTCGGACAGGGAGTCTCTGGGGCCAACGTCCTGACTTTC. Residues: CASSLGQGVSGANVLTF. The full variable domain, its missing parts supplied by reference TRBV28 and TRBJ2-6, is DVKVTQSSRYLVKRTGEKVFLECVQDMDHENMFWYRQDPGLGLRLIYFSYDVKMKEKGDIPEGYSVSREKKERFSLILESASTNQTSMYLCASSLGQGVSGANVLTFGAGSRLTVL.

This clonotype was seen a handful of times. The chain joins TRBV15 to TRBJ1-1, with D unresolved. V was shortened by 1 base and J by 2 bases, with 8 bases between the two germline ends. This CDR3 contains 14 residues. The germline V gene has CDR1 LNHNV and CDR2 YYDKDF (reference sequence). The CDR3 protein is CATSRGPSNTEAFF. For the CDR3, the DNA is TGTGCCACCAGCAGAGGCCCCAGTAACACTGAAGCTTTCTTT.

This clonotype was observed a handful of times. The V gene is TRBV20-1, the J gene TRBJ2-3; TRBD1 matches at 8 bases. CDR3 length: 13 residues. The trim removed 6 bases at V and 1 base at J, leaving 3 bases unmatched. The germline V gene has CDR1 DFQATT and CDR2 SNEGSKA (reference sequence). DNA of the CDR3: TGCAGTGCGGAGGACAGGGGCACAGATACGCAGTATTTT. It encodes CSAEDRGTDTQYF.

The chain links TRBV10-3 to TRBJ2-3, with 7 bases lining up with TRBD2. V shed 10 bases, J shed 1 base, and the junction held 5 bases outside the gene matches. This CDR3 region has 13 residues. Germline-derived CDR1 and CDR2 are ENHRY and SYGVKD. The chain's CDR3 is CATTSAGTDTQYF. CDR3 DNA sequence: TGTGCCACCACTAGCGCGGGCACAGATACGCAGTATTTT.

The chain is built from TRBV28 and TRBJ1-4; D perhaps matches TRBD1 (6 bases). This CDR3 has 15 amino acids. CDR1 and CDR2 (germline): MDHEN, SYDVKM. V lost 6 bases to trimming and J lost 4 bases, with 15 bases between them. The CDR3 region is CASSLGGQRNEKLFF. CDR3 nucleotides: TGTGCCAGCAGCCTGGGGGGACAACGTAATGAAAAACTGTTTTTT.

This clonotype was recorded a few times. CDR3 amino acids: CASSEGQRTGELFF. The CDR3 region has the DNA TGCGCCAGCAGCGAGGGACAAAGAACCGGGGAGCTGTTTTTT. V is TRBV4-1 and J is TRBJ2-2, with D possibly TRBD1 on 6 matching bases. The V end was cut by 5 bases, the J end by 5 bases, with 12 bases between. Germline assignment: CDR1 MGHRA and CDR2 YSYEKL. The CDR3 totals 14 residues.

As concerns this clonotype: The conserved closing phenylalanine or tryptophan is absent in this CDR3, likely reflecting a read error. The V gene is TRBV20-1, the J gene TRBJ2-3; TRBD2 is a possible D gene (6 bases). V shed 5 bases and J shed 11 bases, with 14 bases lying between them. CDR1 and CDR2 from the germline V gene are DFQATT and SNEGSKA (reference sequence). The CDR3 is 11 residues long. The CDR3, as DNA: TGCAGTGCTGACGGGGGATGGGGGCAGTATGTA. Translation gives CSADGGWGQYV.

In this sample, this clonotype turned up a few times. J is TRBJ2-3 and V is TRBV29-1; 12 nucleotides line up with TRBD2. The CDR3 contains 15 residues. The V gene's germline CDR1 is SQVTM and CDR2 ANQGSEA. The ends lost 6 bases at V and 5 bases at J; junction bases unmatched: 9. CDR3 nucleotide sequence: TGCAGCGTCGTCCTTACTAGCGGGAGGAGAGATACGCAGTATTTT. It specifies CSVVLTSGRRDTQYF.

The chain carries TRBV29-1 and TRBJ2-4; D not certain. From germline, CDR1 is SQVTM and CDR2 ANQGSEA. This CDR3 contains 13 residues. Trimming shortened V by 1 base and J by 3 bases, and 7 bases separated the two germline ends. CDR3 DNA sequence: TGCAGCGTTGAAGGACGGAACAAAAACATTCAGTACTTC. Its protein product is CSVEGRNKNIQYF.

This clonotype has ten or more counts. The chain combines TRBV12-3 or TRBV12-4 with TRBJ1-4; 7 nucleotides agree with TRBD1. CDR3 length: 14 residues. V was pared by 5 bases and J by 3 bases, with 3 bases of the junction left unmatched. CDR3 residues: CASSQTGPNEKLFF. The DNA of the CDR3 is TGTGCCAGCAGTCAGACAGGGCCTAATGAAAAACTGTTTTTT.

This clonotype was counted between two and nine times. The V gene is TRBV12-3 or TRBV12-4, the J gene TRBJ2-3; weak D call: TRBD1 (5 bases). The CDR3 extends over 12 amino acids. The CDR3 loop reads CASGQGLSTQYF. CDR3 DNA: TGTGCGAGTGGGCAGGGTCTTTCTACGCAGTATTTT.

This clonotype came up a few times. The rearrangement uses TRBV12-3 or TRBV12-4 and TRBJ1-6, with 9 positions matching TRBD1. Losses at the gene ends were 6 bases for V and 7 bases for J; bases not matched to a gene: 10. The CDR3 is made up of 16 amino acids. The CDR3 region is CASSPDRGVKNSPLHF. CDR3 in DNA: TGTGCCAGCAGCCCCGACAGGGGGGTTAAGAATTCACCCCTCCACTTT.

This clonotype was picked up a small number of times. The chain carries TRBV29-1 and TRBJ2-3; 7 bases map to TRBD2. This CDR3 contains 14 residues. V was pared by 4 bases and J by 0 bases, with 4 bases of the junction left unmatched. Germline-derived CDR1 and CDR2 are SQVTM and ANQGSEA. The CDR3 DNA sequence: TGCAGCGTTGCCGGGACTACCAGCACAGATACGCAGTATTTT. The encoded protein is CSVAGTTSTDTQYF.

In its sample, this clonotype was seen a few times. J is TRBJ2-7 and V is TRBV4-3, with TRBD1 identical over 10 bases. With V trimmed by 4 bases and J by 6 bases, 9 bases remained unmatched. Germline V CDR1 and CDR2: LGHNA, YSLEER. CDR3 length equals 15 residues. DNA of the CDR3: TGCGCCAGCAGCCTATCCGGGACAGGGGAAAGCGAGCAGTACTTC. Its translation: CASSLSGTGESEQYF.

This clonotype was counted a few times. The chain links TRBV27 to TRBJ1-1; D unresolved. V was shortened by 3 bases and J by 0 bases, with 14 bases between the two germline ends. CDR3 length equals 16 residues. Germline CDR1 and CDR2: MNHEY and SMNVEV (reference sequence). CDR3 residues: CASSLAGYAVNTEAFF. The CDR3 DNA sequence: TGTGCCAGCAGTTTGGCGGGGTACGCGGTGAACACTGAAGCTTTCTTT.

This chain uses TRBV27 with TRBJ1-5; no clear D gene. From germline, CDR1 is MNHEY and CDR2 SMNVEV (reference sequence). This CDR3 has 12 amino acids. Trimming removed 6 bases at V and 3 bases at J, with 6 bases between. Written as DNA, the CDR3 is TGTGCCAGCAGGGGCTACAATCAGCCCCAGCATTTT. It yields the protein CASRGYNQPQHF.

Points on this clonotype: An end of the junction differs from the germline gene, which may be a read error. The rearrangement joins TRBV7-6 to TRBJ2-7; D perhaps matches TRBD1 (6 bases). Looked up from germline, CDR1 is SGHVS and CDR2 is FNYEAQ. The CDR3 is 14 amino acids. This CDR3 is CVSSPRQAHYEQYF. In DNA, the CDR3 is TGTGTCAGCAGCCCGAGACAGGCTCACTACGAGCAGTACTTC.

This clonotype has a handful of counts. The V call is TRBV6-2 or TRBV6-3, the J call TRBJ2-7; TRBD1 might be the D (5 bases). The CDR3 length is 12 residues. The germline CDR1 and CDR2 sequences are MNHEY and SVGEGT. Trimming cost V 4 bases and J 6 bases, with 10 bases left between them. CDR3 nucleotide sequence: TGTGCCAGCAGTTCGGGCAGGGTCGAGCAGTACTTC. It is translated as CASSSGRVEQYF.

The table lists this clonotype with a few counts. The J gene is TRBJ2-1, the V gene TRBV4-3; tentative D call: TRBD2 (5 bases). CDR3 length: 14 residues. Germline V gene lookup returns CDR1 LGHNA and CDR2 YSLEER. Between the trimmed V and J ends, which lost 0 bases and 2 bases, there was a span of 5 bases. The CDR3 loop reads CASSQERAYNEQFF. CDR3 in DNA: TGCGCCAGCAGCCAAGAGAGGGCCTACAATGAGCAGTTCTTC.

The V call is TRBV18, the J call TRBJ1-1, with a weak D call TRBD1 (6 bases). V was trimmed by 2 bases and J by 0 bases, leaving 10 bases between them. The germline gives CDR1 KGHSH, CDR2 LQKENI. CDR3 length: 15 amino acids. The DNA of the CDR3 is TGTGCCAGCTCACCAACGGGACACCTGAACACTGAAGCTTTCTTT. This codes for CASSPTGHLNTEAFF.